The 26 T cell receptor beta chains below were found in one sample sequenced in a study of regulatory T cells in long-lasting Graves disease. The time point is: newly diagnosed GD, antithyroid drugs for less than 3 months. With RNA extracted from PBMCs as input, the TCR library was made. Construction of the TCR beta libraries employed iRepertoire HTBI primers in conjunction with Arm-PCR of CDR3 regions. TCRdb re-called the multiplex PCR reads through MiXCR, storing one row per CDR3 protein. Found here are 350,000 to 400,000 distinct CDR3 sequences, 15% to 17% of them singletons; the top ten hold approximately 22%. Sample: peripheral blood mononuclear cells (PBMCs), taken at new diagnosis, from a patient treated with antithyroid drugs. These receptors were collected from a female donor with Graves disease.

This clonotype was counted at least ten times. This sequence joins TRBV5-5 and TRBJ1-2, with D uncertain. In germline, CDR1 is SGHKS, CDR2 YYEKEE (reference sequence). The CDR3 spans 12 residues. V was shortened by 3 bases and J by 5 bases, with 8 bases between the two germline ends. CDR3 coding DNA: TGTGCCAGCAGCTCTGATCAATATGGCTACACCTTC. This codes for CASSSDQYGYTF.

This clonotype was recorded a few times. The rearrangement links TRBV20-1 to TRBJ2-1; D is ambiguous. The CDR3 is 11 residues long. Between the trimmed V and J ends, which lost 5 bases and 9 bases, there was a span of 11 bases. Germline CDR1 is DFQATT and CDR2 is SNEGSKA (reference sequence). The CDR3 reads CSAPGPVEQFF. The CDR3 nucleotides read TGCAGTGCTCCTGGACCAGTTGAGCAGTTCTTC.

This clonotype was detected a few times. J is TRBJ2-1 and V is TRBV28; D could derive from TRBD1 or TRBD2 (6 bases each). This CDR3 spans 18 amino acids. V was pared by 6 bases and J by 5 bases, with 26 bases between. The germline V gene encodes CDR1 MDHEN and CDR2 SYDVKM. The CDR3 reads CASSRDSLMGAYHNEQFF. The CDR3 coding sequence is TGTGCCAGCAGCCGGGACTCACTAATGGGGGCATACCACAATGAGCAGTTCTTC.

This clonotype has a count of ten or more. V and J are TRBV5-1 and TRBJ2-1; TRBD1 agrees at 9 bases. CDR3 size: 15 residues. J lost 8 bases, V lost 0 bases, and 6 bases had no gene match. Germline CDR1 is SGHRS and CDR2 is YFSETQ. CDR3 nucleotide sequence: TGCGCCAGCAGCTTGGACAGGGGGCGTTTGGATGAGCAGTTCTTC. Its translation is CASSLDRGRLDEQFF.

The chain joins TRBV7-8 to TRBJ2-2; 8 bases align to TRBD2. CDR3 length: 17 amino acids. The junction had 7 bases not matched to a gene; V was cut back by 0 bases and J by 4 bases. Germline values: CDR1 SGHVS, CDR2 FQNEAQ. The CDR3 reads CASSLATGGRPTGELFF. Here the CDR3 DNA reads TGTGCCAGCAGCTTAGCTACGGGAGGGCGTCCCACCGGGGAGCTGTTTTTT.

The chain joins TRBV7-2 to TRBJ2-7; TRBD2 matches at 10 bases. Germline V lookup: CDR1 SGHTA, CDR2 FQGNSA. This CDR3 is built from 18 residues. V shed 1 base and J 2 bases; nucleotides not matched to a gene: 11. The CDR3 DNA follows: TGTGCCAGCAGCTTAGTGGGGGGGGCTAGCGGGAGCCCCTACGAGCAGTACTTC. It yields the protein CASSLVGGASGSPYEQYF.

This chain links TRBV20-1 with TRBJ2-7; 11 bases are shared with TRBD2. Germline V gene sequence: CDR1 DFQATT, CDR2 SNEGSKA (reference sequence). This CDR3 has 19 residues. With 5 bases clipped from V and 2 bases from J, the junction kept 20 bases outside the gene matches. The CDR3 DNA is TGCAGTGCTCACTCAGCTAGCGGGGGGCCGTACCCAAATCCCTACGAGCAGTACTTC. This encodes CSAHSASGGPYPNPYEQYF.

This clonotype was observed at least ten times. The chain links TRBV5-1 to TRBJ1-4; tentatively, D is TRBD1 (6 bases). The CDR3 has 15 amino acids. Germline V gives CDR1 SGHRS, CDR2 YFSETQ. The V gene lost 3 bases and the J gene lost 4 bases, with 13 bases spanning the gap. The CDR3: CASSWTGTINEKLFF. In DNA, the CDR3 is TGCGCCAGCAGCTGGACCGGGACAATTAATGAAAAACTGTTTTTT. Based on the CDR3 plus reference TRBV5-1 and TRBJ1-4, the full variable domain is KAGVTQTPRYLIKTRGQQVTLSCSPISGHRSVSWYQQTPGQGLQFLFEYFSETQRNKGNFPGRFSGRQFSNSRSEMNVSTLELGDSALYLCASSWTGTINEKLFFGSGTQLSVL.

This clonotype was picked up many times. The chain couples TRBV20-1 to TRBJ2-1; 14 positions agree with TRBD2. Per the germline V gene, CDR1 is DFQATT and CDR2 is SNEGSKA (reference sequence). The ends lost 5 bases at V and 5 bases at J; junction bases unmatched: 8. The CDR3 length is 16 residues. CDR3 sequence: CSAPRTSGRIHNEQFF. In DNA form, the CDR3 reads TGCAGTGCTCCAAGGACTAGCGGGAGGATACACAATGAGCAGTTCTTC.

The rearrangement joins TRBV7-2 to TRBJ1-6, with D possibly being TRBD1 (5 bases). V was cut by 5 bases and J by 3 bases, with 17 bases left in between. Germline V lookup: CDR1 SGHTA, CDR2 FQGNSA. The CDR3 loop spans 17 amino acids. CDR3 loop: CASSTGSGSRYNSPLHF. CDR3 nucleotides: TGTGCCAGCAGCACGGGGTCAGGGAGCCGCTATAATTCACCCCTCCACTTT. Based on the CDR3 plus reference TRBV7-2 and TRBJ1-6, the full variable domain is GAGVSQSPSNKVTEKGKDVELRCDPISGHTALYWYRQSLGQGLEFLIYFQGNSAPDKSGLPSDRFSAERTGGSVSTLTIQRTQQEDSAVYLCASSTGSGSRYNSPLHFGNGTRLTVT.

This clonotype was recorded at least ten times. This chain links TRBV27 with TRBJ1-1; TRBD1 agrees at 7 bases. The junction had 8 bases not matched to a gene; V was cut back by 7 bases and J by 0 bases. From germline, CDR1 is MNHEY and CDR2 SMNVEV (reference sequence). The CDR3 has 15 amino acids. CDR3 sequence reads: CASKDRSGMNTEAFF. The CDR3 DNA reads TGTGCCAGCAAGGACAGGTCAGGCATGAACACTGAAGCTTTCTTT.

This clonotype was seen a few times. The V and J genes are TRBV20-1 and TRBJ1-4; TRBD1 aligns across 7 bases. This CDR3 has 15 residues. Germline CDR1 is DFQATT and CDR2 is SNEGSKA (reference sequence). V was clipped by 3 bases and J by 5 bases; unmatched bases: 9. CDR3 DNA sequence: TGCAGTGCTAGGGAAGCGACAGGGCCCAATGAAAAACTGTTTTTT. Translating gives CSAREATGPNEKLFF.

This clonotype was observed many times. V is TRBV11-2 and J is TRBJ1-1; TRBD1 is a possible D gene (6 bases). Deletions cut 6 bases from V and 5 bases from J, with 10 bases between. Germline-derived CDR1 and CDR2 are SGHAT and FQNNGV. The CDR3 sequence is 12 residues long. The CDR3 loop reads CASRLRGTEAFF. CDR3 sequence (DNA): TGTGCCAGCAGGCTGAGGGGGACTGAAGCTTTCTTT.

V and J are TRBV7-9 and TRBJ2-2, with TRBD1 matching over 7 bases. CDR3 length: 15 amino acids. Germline-derived CDR1 and CDR2 are SEHNR and FQNEAQ (reference sequence). With 1 base clipped from V and 4 bases from J, the junction kept 3 bases outside the gene matches. The CDR3 sequence: CASSLVTGFTGELFF. CDR3 nucleotide sequence: TGTGCCAGCAGCTTAGTGACAGGGTTCACCGGGGAGCTGTTTTTT.

This clonotype was seen a handful of times. The chain carries TRBV12-5 and TRBJ1-1, with 8 positions matching TRBD1. From germline, CDR1 is LGHNT and CDR2 FRNRAP. The junction had 15 bases not matched to a gene; V was cut back by 4 bases and J by 5 bases. This CDR3 contains 17 residues. The CDR3 spells CASGSRGQGAGRTEAFF. In nucleotides, the CDR3 is TGTGCTAGTGGTTCACGAGGACAGGGTGCGGGACGGACTGAAGCTTTCTTT.

This clonotype was detected only a few times. Possible read error: a much larger clone is one base away. CDR3 protein: CASGREQTGWANTEAFF. For the CDR3, the DNA is TGTGCCAGCGGACGCGAGCAGACAGGTTGGGCGAACACTGAAGCTTTCTTT. V is TRBV2 and J is TRBJ1-1; D is possibly TRBD1 (6 bases). The CDR3 contains 17 residues. V gave up 8 bases and J gave up 1 base, with 23 bases separating them. The germline CDR1 and CDR2 sequences are SNHLY and FYNNEI.

This clonotype was seen many times. The chain combines TRBV12-3 or TRBV12-4 with TRBJ1-2; D gene uncertain. Trimming left V 1 base short and J 2 bases short, with 8 bases between. The CDR3 covers 14 residues. CDR3 amino acids: CASSLDPENYGYTF. CDR3 DNA: TGTGCCAGCAGTTTAGACCCGGAAAACTATGGCTACACCTTC.

This clonotype was detected many times. V is TRBV12-3 or TRBV12-4 and J is TRBJ2-5; 10 positions match TRBD2. The CDR3 length is 16 residues. V was pared by 7 bases and J by 5 bases, with 13 bases of the junction left unmatched. The CDR3 loop is CASNNKRGGPDETQYF. CDR3 DNA: TGTGCCAGCAATAACAAGCGGGGGGGCCCGGACGAGACCCAGTACTTC.

This chain joins TRBV27 and TRBJ2-3; D may correspond to TRBD1 or TRBD2 (5 bases each). The CDR3 is made up of 14 amino acids. Germline values: CDR1 MNHEY, CDR2 SMNVEV (reference sequence). Trimming shortened V by 6 bases and J by 2 bases, and 12 bases separated the two germline ends. The CDR3 reads CASSPGTFTDTQYF. Here the CDR3 DNA reads TGTGCCAGCAGCCCGGGGACGTTCACAGATACGCAGTATTTT.

This clonotype turned up a few times. The rearrangement links TRBV4-3 to TRBJ2-3; 12 positions agree with TRBD2. Germline V gene lookup returns CDR1 LGHNA and CDR2 YSLEER. The CDR3 is 17 amino acids. The J segment lost 4 bases and the V segment lost 4 bases, leaving 9 bases of the junction unmatched. The CDR3 protein is CASSPSSSGGGADTQYF. As DNA, the CDR3 is TGCGCCAGCAGCCCATCTTCTAGCGGGGGGGGCGCAGATACGCAGTATTTT.

The chain combines TRBV12-3 or TRBV12-4 with TRBJ2-3; 7 bases agree with TRBD2. The CDR3 has 18 residues. Trimming removed 3 bases from V and 0 bases from J; junction bases left unmatched: 12. The chain's CDR3 is CASSFIQRRETSTDTQYF. DNA of the CDR3: TGTGCCAGCAGTTTCATTCAGCGGCGGGAGACTAGCACAGATACGCAGTATTTT.

The sample holds a few counts of this clonotype. The chain carries TRBV5-4 and TRBJ2-2; TRBD1 aligns across 10 bases. The germline CDR1 and CDR2 sequences are SGHNT and YYREEE (reference sequence). The length of the CDR3 is 17 residues. The V gene end was trimmed by 4 bases and the J gene end by 1 base; junction bases not matched to a gene: 7. In DNA, the CDR3 is TGTGCCAGCAGCCCGAGGACAGGGGGACAGAACACCGGGGAGCTGTTTTTT. This encodes CASSPRTGGQNTGELFF.

This clonotype has a count of ten or more. CDR3 sequence (DNA): TGTGCCAGCGGACGTTACGATAGCTCCTACGAGCAGTACTTC. It translates to CASGRYDSSYEQYF. J is TRBJ2-7 and V is TRBV3-1, with D uncertain. V dropped 8 bases and J dropped 0 bases, with 14 bases sitting between them. Germline-derived CDR1 and CDR2 are LGHDT and YNNKEL (reference sequence). CDR3 length: 14 residues.

This clonotype has a handful of counts. The V and J genes are TRBV5-1 and TRBJ1-6, with a tentative D call TRBD1 (6 bases). The germline CDR1 and CDR2 sequences are SGHRS and YFSETQ. V gave up 4 bases and J gave up 9 bases, with 17 bases separating them. This CDR3 comprises 15 residues. This chain's CDR3 is CASSTGIQGSSPLHF. As DNA, the CDR3 is TGCGCCAGCAGCACTGGGATACAGGGTAGTTCACCCCTCCACTTT.

There are a few counts of this clonotype. The chain carries TRBV9 and TRBJ2-7; 7 bases are shared with TRBD2. CDR1 is SGDLS and CDR2 is YYNGEE in the germline V gene. V lost 1 base, J lost 0 bases, and 1 base stayed unmatched. The CDR3 covers 14 residues. CDR3 nucleotide sequence: TGTGCCAGCAGCGTAAGCGGGGCCTCCTACGAGCAGTACTTC. Its translation is CASSVSGASYEQYF.

This clonotype was recorded many times. The chain carries TRBV5-1 and TRBJ1-1; D not resolved. The CDR3 covers 13 residues. The germline gives CDR1 SGHRS, CDR2 YFSETQ. V lost 7 bases to trimming and J lost 0 bases, with 10 bases between them. The CDR3 DNA reads as TGCGCCAGCGGTAGGGTTATGAACACTGAAGCTTTCTTT. It is translated as CASGRVMNTEAFF. The complete variable domain, with remaining parts taken from reference TRBV5-1 and TRBJ1-1, reads KAGVTQTPRYLIKTRGQQVTLSCSPISGHRSVSWYQQTPGQGLQFLFEYFSETQRNKGNFPGRFSGRQFSNSRSEMNVSTLELGDSALYLCASGRVMNTEAFFGQGTRLTVV.